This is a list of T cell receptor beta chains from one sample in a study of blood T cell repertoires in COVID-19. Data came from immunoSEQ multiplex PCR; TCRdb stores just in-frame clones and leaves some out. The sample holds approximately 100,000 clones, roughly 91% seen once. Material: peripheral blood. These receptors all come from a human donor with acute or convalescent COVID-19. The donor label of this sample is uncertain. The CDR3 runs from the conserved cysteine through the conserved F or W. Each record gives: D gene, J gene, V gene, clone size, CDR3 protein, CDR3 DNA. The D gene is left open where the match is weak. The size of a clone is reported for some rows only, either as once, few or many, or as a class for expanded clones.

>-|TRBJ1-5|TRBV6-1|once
CASSDNRYSNQPQHF
TGTGCCAGCAGTGACAACAGATATAGCAATCAGCCCCAGCATTTT
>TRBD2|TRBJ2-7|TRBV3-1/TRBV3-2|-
CASSLGLAGGSYEQYF
TGTGCCAGCAGCCTAGGACTAGCGGGGGGATCCTACGAGCAGTACTTC
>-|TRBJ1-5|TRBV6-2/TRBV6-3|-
CASSIRTHNSNWGNQPQHF
TGTGCCAGCAGTATAAGGACACATAACTCCAATTGGGGCAATCAGCCCCAGCATTTT
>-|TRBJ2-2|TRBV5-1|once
CASSIDSPNTGELFF
TGCGCCAGCAGCATCGACAGCCCGAACACCGGGGAGCTGTTTTTT
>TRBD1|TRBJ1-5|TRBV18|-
CASSPRGTGVGSNQPQHF
TGTGCCAGCTCACCACGGGGGACAGGGGTCGGCAGCAATCAGCCCCAGCATTTT
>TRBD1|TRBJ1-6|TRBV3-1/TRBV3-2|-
CASSHSGQGDNSPLHF
TGTGCCAGCAGTCATTCGGGACAGGGTGATAATTCACCCCTCCACTTT
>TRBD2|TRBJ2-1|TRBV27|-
CASSFYPADSGNNEQFF
TGTGCCAGCAGTTTCTACCCGGCGGATAGCGGGAACAATGAGCAGTTCTTC
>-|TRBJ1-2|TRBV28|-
CASRLTANYGYTF
TGTGCCAGCAGACTGACAGCTAACTATGGCTACACCTTC
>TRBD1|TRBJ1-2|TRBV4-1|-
CASSRTGGDYGYTF
TGCGCCAGCAGTCGGACAGGGGGGGACTATGGCTACACCTTC
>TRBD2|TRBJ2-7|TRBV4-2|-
CASSPGGTYEQYF
TGTGCCAGCAGCCCCGGGGGGACCTACGAGCAGTACTTC
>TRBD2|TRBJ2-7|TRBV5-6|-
CASSLYLSGVHEQYF
TGTGCCAGCAGCTTGTACCTTAGCGGGGTCCACGAGCAGTACTTC
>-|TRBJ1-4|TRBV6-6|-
CASTISITGSNEKLFF
TGTGCCAGCACCATATCAATCACAGGGTCGAATGAAAAACTGTTTTTT
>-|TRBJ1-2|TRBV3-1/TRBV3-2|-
CASSQEPPEGYTF
TGTGCCAGCAGCCAAGAACCCCCAGAAGGCTACACCTTC
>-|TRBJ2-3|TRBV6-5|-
CASSGGLHTQYF
TGTGCCAGCTCTGGGGGACTGCATACGCAGTATTTT
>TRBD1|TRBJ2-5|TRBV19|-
CASSLMTGAQETQYF
TGTGCCAGTAGCCTGATGACAGGGGCTCAAGAGACCCAGTACTTC
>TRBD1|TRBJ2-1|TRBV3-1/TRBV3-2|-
CASRGQDNEQFF
TGTGCCAGCAGAGGACAGGACAATGAGCAGTTCTTC
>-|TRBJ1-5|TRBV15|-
CATSRNVGGGSSQPQHF
TGTGCCACCAGCAGAAACGTTGGAGGAGGCTCTTCTCAGCCCCAGCATTTT
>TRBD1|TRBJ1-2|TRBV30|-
CAWSGQGWSGYTF
TGTGCCTGGAGCGGACAGGGCTGGAGTGGCTACACCTTC
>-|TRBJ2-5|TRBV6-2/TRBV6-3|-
CASSGEGEYQETQYF
TGTGCCAGCAGTGGTGAGGGGGAGTACCAAGAGACCCAGTACTTC
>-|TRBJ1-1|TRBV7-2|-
CASSLAPRQEAFF
TGTGCCAGCAGCTTAGCGCCCCGACAGGAAGCTTTCTTT
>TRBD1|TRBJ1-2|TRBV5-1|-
CASSLTGGINYGYTF
TGCGCCAGCAGCTTGACAGGGGGCATCAACTATGGCTACACCTTC
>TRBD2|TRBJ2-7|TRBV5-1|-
CASTREGTSSYEQYF
TGCGCCAGCACTCGGGAGGGGACGAGCTCCTACGAGCAGTACTTC
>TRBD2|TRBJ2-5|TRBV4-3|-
CASSQGLAGGQETQYF
TGCGCCAGCAGCCAAGGTTTAGCGGGAGGTCAAGAGACCCAGTACTTC
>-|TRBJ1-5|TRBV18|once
CASSTGGPRDQPQHF
TGTGCCAGCTCGACCGGAGGCCCGAGGGATCAGCCCCAGCATTTT
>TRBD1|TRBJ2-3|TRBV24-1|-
CATSDFSNRGGAQYF
TGTGCCACCAGTGATTTCTCGAACAGGGGTGGTGCGCAGTATTTT
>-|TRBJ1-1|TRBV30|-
CAWGPRNTEAFF
TGTGCCTGGGGACCCCGGAACACTGAAGCTTTCTTT
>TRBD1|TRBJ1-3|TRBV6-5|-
CASSLTGTGAGNTIYF
TGTGCCAGCAGTTTAACCGGGACAGGGGCTGGAAACACCATATATTTT
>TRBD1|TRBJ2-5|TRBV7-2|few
CASSLGQGQETQYF
TGTGCCAGCAGCTTGGGACAGGGCCAAGAGACCCAGTACTTC
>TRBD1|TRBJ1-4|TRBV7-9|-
CASSSPVYRGRHEKLFF
TGTGCCAGCAGTTCCCCCGTTTACAGGGGACGGCATGAAAAACTGTTTTTT
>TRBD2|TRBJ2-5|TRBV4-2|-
CASSQSSGTIQETQYF
TGTGCCAGCAGCCAATCATCCGGGACTATCCAAGAGACCCAGTACTTC
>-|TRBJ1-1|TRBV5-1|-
CASSFGRTGGMNTEAFF
TGCGCCAGCAGCTTCGGGCGGACCGGGGGGATGAACACTGAAGCTTTCTTT
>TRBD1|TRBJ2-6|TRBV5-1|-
CASSRGGSLVGNVLTF
TGCGCCAGCAGCCGAGGGGGCAGTTTGGTGGGCAACGTCCTGACTTTC
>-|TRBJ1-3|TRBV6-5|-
CASTEILGNTIYF
TGTGCCAGTACGGAGATTTTGGGAAACACCATATATTTT
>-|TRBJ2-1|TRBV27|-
CASSLTPSYNEQFF
TGTGCCAGCAGTCTAACCCCCTCCTACAATGAGCAGTTCTTC
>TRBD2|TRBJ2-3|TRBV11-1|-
CASNFESGEKQYF
TGTGCCAGCAACTTTGAGAGCGGGGAAAAGCAGTATTTT
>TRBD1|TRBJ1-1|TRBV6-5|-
CASSLGQGMNTEAFF
TGTGCCAGCAGTCTGGGACAGGGGATGAACACTGAAGCTTTCTTT
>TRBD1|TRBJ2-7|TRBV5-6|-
CASSGQGAYEQYF
TGTGCCAGCAGTGGACAGGGCGCCTACGAGCAGTACTTC
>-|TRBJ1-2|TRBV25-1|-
CATWGMGRATYGYTF
TGTGCCACCTGGGGCATGGGGAGGGCTACCTATGGCTACACCTTC
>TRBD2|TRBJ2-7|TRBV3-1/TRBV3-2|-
CASSPGLAGEQYF
TGTGCCAGCAGCCCGGGACTAGCGGGAGAGCAGTACTTC
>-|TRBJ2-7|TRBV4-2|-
CASSQARGGYEQYF
TGTGCCAGCAGCCAAGCGCGGGGAGGCTACGAGCAGTACTTC
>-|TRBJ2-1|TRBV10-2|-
CASRTGMYNEQFF
TGCGCCAGCAGGACGGGGATGTACAATGAGCAGTTCTTC
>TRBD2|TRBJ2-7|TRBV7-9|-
CASSLPTSGGAHYEQYF
TGTGCCAGCAGCTTACCGACTAGCGGGGGGGCCCACTACGAGCAGTACTTC
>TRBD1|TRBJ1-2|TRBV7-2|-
CASSLKDRGLSNYGYTF
TGTGCCAGCAGCTTAAAGGACAGGGGGCTTTCAAACTATGGCTACACCTTC